This record covers a single T cell receptor (beta chain). A few counts support this clonotype. Its recognized antigen is unknown. Base-call qualities are not available, and no considerably larger clone is one nucleotide away. This sample was taken from a study of spatial heterogeneity in lung cancer (dated by TCRdb to the late 2010s). The study in broad terms: Beta-chain transcripts were consistently detected in greater numbers than alpha-chain transcripts, which likely reflected higher beta-chain transcript abundance. In the raw uncorrected reads, each unique combination of TCR and UMI appeared on average more than ten times. TCR alpha and beta repertoires were quantitatively compared across multiple tumor regions, matched nontumor lung and blood in non-small cell lung cancer. Nonsynonymous mutation counts, determined by whole-exome sequencing of tumor tissue, were related to features of the TCR repertoire. At surgery, both alpha and beta chains were TCR-sequenced in under 250 tumor regions, fewer than 85 matched nontumor lung samples and over 50 PBMC samples. Overall results and qualifications from the work: Confirming at a functional level the hypothesis that regional TCRs recognize regional mutations was considered to require additional single-cell paired TCR alpha and beta sequencing. Ubiquitous expanded tumor TCRs were detected in blood more often at tumor resection than at routine follow-up.

V sheds 3 bases and J sheds 2 bases, leaving 11 bases between their ends. CDR1 and CDR2 are drawn from the germline V gene: KGHSH, LQKENI. The cysteine opens and the phenylalanine closes a CDR3 of 14 amino acids. Only the CDR3 DNA is retained, 42 bases long and in frame from the first base. The library was made by 5' RACE. Sequencing took place on a NextSeq 500. In the TCR library protocol, a unique molecular identifier was attached to each TCR cDNA molecule so that PCR and sequencing errors could be corrected. The authors' pipeline ran thus. TCR identification, UMI-based error correction and CDR3 extraction were performed with Decombinator tools. TCRs above a frequency of 2 per 1,000, corresponding to the top 1% of the tumor frequency distribution, were defined as expanded. Each repertoire was subsampled 100 times to 5,000 TCRs, after which Renyi diversity was computed with the R vegan package. CDR3 similarity networks were built from amino acid triplet string-kernel similarity, connecting CDR3s with pairwise similarity above 0.82. TCRdb took the public reads, trimmed them with fastp at Q25, ran MiXCR for clone calling and kept in-frame beta chains. A single entry per CDR3 protein holds the most common genes and DNA from its merged rows. TCRdb, not the original authors, processed these V and J calls. This sample holds 30,000 to 40,000 distinct CDR3 sequences; less than 6.5% were observed only once. The ten top clones hold more than 20% of the sample.

This specimen's time point label, interpreted: sample taken at primary tumor resection. The donors were about 65 patients from the lung TRACERx cohort who had early-stage, untreated non-small cell lung cancer. Whole RNA extracted from tumor and nontumor lung tissue, or from cryopreserved PBMC samples, was used for TCR sequencing without cell sorting. A patient was chosen for TCR sequencing only when enough RNA was available from at least two tumor regions. This clonotype was obtained from a female donor with early-stage non-small cell lung cancer. The starting material was PBMCs, obtained at surgery. This sequence uses TRBV18 and TRBJ2-7; a weak D assignment points to TRBD1 (5 bases agree). CDR3 sequence: CASSPNSGTYEQYF. Read as DNA, the sequence is TGTGCCAGCTCACCGAACTCAGGGACCTACGAGCAGTACTTC.